These 8 T cell receptor beta chains were sequenced from one sample in a study of PD-L1 blockade in urothelial cancer. Documented time point: peripheral blood 6 weeks after treatment start. Generated by immunoSEQ multiplex PCR, the TCRdb table keeps only in-frame clones and is missing some. This table has approximately 110,000 clones, approximately 90% appearing once. Material: PBMCs, obtained around atezolizumab (anti-PD-L1) treatment. The receptors shown here come from a man aged 60 to 69 with urothelial cancer.

The rearrangement joins TRBV6-4 to TRBJ2-2; D possibly corresponds to TRBD2 (5 bases). Germline CDR1 and CDR2: MRHNA and SNTAGT. The CDR3 has 13 residues. The CDR3 DNA reads TGTGTAGAACGAGGGAAGAACACCGGGGAGCTGTTTTTT. Encoded protein: CVERGKNTGELFF.

This chain joins TRBV13 and TRBJ1-2, with a possible D match to TRBD1 (6 bases). The germline V gene has CDR1 PRHDT and CDR2 FYEKMQ (reference sequence). The CDR3 runs 15 residues. V gave up 3 bases and J gave up 4 bases, with 15 bases separating them. CDR3 sequence reads: CASSFGTPWGYGYTF. The CDR3 region has the DNA TGTGCCAGCAGCTTCGGGACACCTTGGGGCTATGGCTACACCTTC. The full variable domain, in which reference TRBV13 and TRBJ1-2 provide the parts outside the CDR3, is AAGVIQSPRHLIKEKRETATLKCYPIPRHDTVYWYQQGPGQDPQFLISFYEKMQSDKGSIPDRFSAQQFSDYHSELNMSSLELGDSALYFCASSFGTPWGYGYTFGSGTRLTVV.

CDR3 loop: CSATQGGNQPQHF. The CDR3 nucleotides are TGCAGCGCCACACAGGGAGGCAATCAGCCCCAGCATTTT. This chain links TRBV29-1 with TRBJ1-5, with D possibly matching TRBD1 (6 bases). Germline V gene lookup returns CDR1 SQVTM and CDR2 ANQGSEA. The CDR3 consists of 13 residues. Trimming pared 7 bases from V and 2 bases from J, leaving 12 bases between.

The rearrangement joins TRBV7-8 to TRBJ2-5, with 9 bases identical to TRBD1. The CDR3 has 14 residues. J was trimmed by 0 bases and V by 6 bases; bases with no gene match: 2. The germline V gene encodes CDR1 SGHVS and CDR2 FQNEAQ. This CDR3 is CASRNRGHQETQYF. The CDR3 coding sequence is TGTGCCAGCAGAAACAGGGGGCACCAAGAGACCCAGTACTTC.

The genes are TRBV7-3 and TRBJ2-7, with D possibly TRBD1 on 6 matching bases. Germline-derived CDR1 and CDR2 are SGHTA and FQGTGA. V was pared by 8 bases and J by 0 bases, with 32 bases between. This CDR3 has 20 amino acids. The CDR3, as DNA: TGTGCCAGCTACCTCCACCCCCCTCTACCCCCGAGCAGGGGCTCCTACGAGCAGTACTTC. Its translation is CASYLHPPLPPSRGSYEQYF. Full variable domain (remainder filled in from reference TRBV7-3 and TRBJ2-7): GAGVSQTPSNKVTEKGKYVELRCDPISGHTALYWYRQSLGQGPEFLIYFQGTGAADDSGLPNDRFFAVRPEGSVSTLKIQRTERGDSAVYLCASYLHPPLPPSRGSYEQYFGPGTRLTVT.

CDR3 loop: CASSLTENTEAFF. The CDR3 DNA is TGCGCCAGCAGCTTGACAGAGAACACTGAAGCTTTCTTT. V usage is TRBV5-1 and J usage is TRBJ1-1, with unresolved D. The CDR3 has 13 residues. V lost 1 base and J lost 1, with 5 bases in between. CDR1 is SGHRS, CDR2 YFSETQ, per germline.

The rearrangement links TRBV4-3 to TRBJ2-1, with D possibly being TRBD1 (5 bases). The CDR3 is 14 residues long. Trimming took 4 bases from V and 6 from J, leaving 13 bases between them. Germline V gene sequence: CDR1 LGHNA, CDR2 YSLEER. In DNA form, the CDR3 reads TGCGCCAGCAGCCCCCTACTTCAGGGCAATGAGCAGTTCTTC. It codes for CASSPLLQGNEQFF.

This sequence joins TRBV27 and TRBJ2-7; 7 nucleotides match TRBD2. The CDR3 is 18 amino acids. J was trimmed by 7 bases and V by 5 bases; bases with no gene match: 23. Germline V gene sequence: CDR1 MNHEY, CDR2 SMNVEV (reference sequence). The chain's CDR3 is CASSSLSMAGAAWGEQYF. In DNA form, the CDR3 reads TGTGCCAGCAGTAGTTTAAGCATGGCGGGAGCCGCCTGGGGGGAGCAGTACTTC.